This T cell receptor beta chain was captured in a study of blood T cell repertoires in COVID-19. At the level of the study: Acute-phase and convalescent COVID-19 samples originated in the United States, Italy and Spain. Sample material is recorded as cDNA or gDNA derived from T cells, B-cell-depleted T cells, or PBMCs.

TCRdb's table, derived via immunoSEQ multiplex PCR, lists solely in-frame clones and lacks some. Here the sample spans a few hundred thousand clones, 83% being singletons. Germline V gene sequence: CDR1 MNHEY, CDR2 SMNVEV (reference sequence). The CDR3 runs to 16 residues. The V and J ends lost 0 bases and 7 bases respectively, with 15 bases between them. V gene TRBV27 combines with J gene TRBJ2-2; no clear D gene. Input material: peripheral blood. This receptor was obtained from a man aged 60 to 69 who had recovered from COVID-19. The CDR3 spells CASSLSSWPKNGELFF. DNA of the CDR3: TGTGCCAGCAGTTTATCGTCTTGGCCGAAAAACGGGGAGCTGTTTTTT.